The source of this TCR beta chain is a study of blood T cell repertoires in COVID-19. Turning to the study itself: From the United States, Italy and Spain came samples of acute and convalescent COVID-19. Sources were T cells, B-cell-depleted T cells, or PBMCs; the material itself was cDNA or gDNA.

Under the authors' procedure: Using reference gene primer amplification, nucleated cell counts were estimated. Using immunoSEQ multiplex PCR, the repertoire was profiled, and TCRdb retains in-frame clones only, with some absent. The D gene and trimming were derived from the DNA, and the V and J assignments and clone size from that table. The sample contains 130,000 to 150,000 clones, about four fifths of which appear only once. V was cut by 4 bases and J by 6 bases, with 12 bases left in between. This CDR3 spans 14 amino acids. Germline CDR1 WNHNN, CDR2 SYGVQD (reference sequence). V and J are TRBV10-1 and TRBJ2-2, with D maybe TRBD2 (6 bases). The clonotype originates from a man between 70 and 80 years old who had recovered from COVID-19. Sequenced material: peripheral blood. CDR3 bases: TGCGCCAGCAGTGGCCGACTAGGCCCCGGGGAGCTGTTTTTT. Protein product: CASSGRLGPGELFF.